Many counts were recorded for the clone carrying this T cell receptor (beta chain). Its antigen remains unknown. These data originate in a study of shared clonotypes between healthy human individuals. Overall study: Each donor's CD8 memory used one plate, CD8 naive two, each CD4 subset three. Overall study findings and caveats: Sample collection involved blood only; tissue repertoires are likely different.

Germline loops: CDR1 SQVTM, CDR2 ANQGSEA. This CDR3 spans 14 amino acids. The method was immunoSEQ multiplex PCR; TCRdb's version includes in-frame clones alone and lacks a portion of them. The sample lists 550,000 to 850,000 clones; less than 85% were seen once. The chain employs TRBV29-1 and TRBJ2-7; the D call may be TRBD1 or TRBD2 (6 bases each). Sequencing was performed on memory CD4+ T cells sorted from blood. Subset denoted: CD45RA-negative fraction. The TCR was taken from a woman aged 25 to 39 in good health. CDR3: CSALSGASTGEQYF. The CDR3 bases are TGCAGTGCCCTCTCGGGGGCCTCCACGGGCGAGCAGTACTTC.